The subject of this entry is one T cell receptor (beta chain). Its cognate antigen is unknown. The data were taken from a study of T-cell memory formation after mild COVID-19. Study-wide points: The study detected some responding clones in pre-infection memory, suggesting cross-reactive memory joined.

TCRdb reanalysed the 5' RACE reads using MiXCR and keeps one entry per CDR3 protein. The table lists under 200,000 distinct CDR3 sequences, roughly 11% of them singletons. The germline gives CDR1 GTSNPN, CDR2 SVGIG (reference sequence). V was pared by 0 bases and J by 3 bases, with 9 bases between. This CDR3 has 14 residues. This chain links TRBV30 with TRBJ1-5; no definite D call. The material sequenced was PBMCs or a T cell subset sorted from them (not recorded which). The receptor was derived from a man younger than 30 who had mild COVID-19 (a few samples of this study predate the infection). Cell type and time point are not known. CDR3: CAWSVLQDNQPQHF. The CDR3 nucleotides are TGTGCCTGGAGTGTACTGCAGGACAATCAGCCCCAGCATTTT.